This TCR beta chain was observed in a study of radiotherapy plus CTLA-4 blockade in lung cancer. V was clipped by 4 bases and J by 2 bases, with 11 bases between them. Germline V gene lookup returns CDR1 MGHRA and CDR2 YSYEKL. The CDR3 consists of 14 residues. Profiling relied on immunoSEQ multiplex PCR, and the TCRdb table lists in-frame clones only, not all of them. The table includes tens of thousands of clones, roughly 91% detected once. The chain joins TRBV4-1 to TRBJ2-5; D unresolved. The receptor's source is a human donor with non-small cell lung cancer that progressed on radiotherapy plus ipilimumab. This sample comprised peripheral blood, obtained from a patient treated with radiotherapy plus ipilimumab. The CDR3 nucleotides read TGCGCCAGCAGCCCCTTCGCCCGGCAAGAGACCCAGTACTTC. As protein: CASSPFARQETQYF.